What follows is one T cell receptor (beta chain) and its context. Its cognate antigen has yet to be identified. One base away there is no much larger clone; base qualities are not given. This record belongs to a study of blood T cell repertoires in COVID-19 (dated by TCRdb to the early 2020s). In the study overall: Samples covering the acute and convalescent phases of COVID-19 were provided by collaborators in the United States, Italy and Spain. The material from the prospective study consisted of cDNA or gDNA derived from T cells, B-cell-depleted T cells, or PBMCs. Deeply sampled blood TCRbeta repertoires from subjects exposed to, actively infected with, or recovered from COVID-19 were included in the dataset. The repertoires were released in a freely available public database intended as a resource for research on the immune response to SARS-CoV-2. Samples were obtained from the ongoing ImmuneRACE study (first 160 participants) and from roughly 1,300 subjects provided by 6 global collaborators. Nearly every sample came with metadata listing a de-identified subject ID, COVID-19 status, age in years and sex. HLA class I and class II types, where available, came from metadata supplied by the sample provider rather than from assay-based typing.

TCRbeta CDR3 regions were amplified from genomic DNA using the immunoSEQ Assay, a bias-controlled multiplex PCR. Regarding the original processing steps: The number of nucleated cells in each sample was estimated by amplification of reference gene primers within the assay. To quantify the absolute abundance of each unique TCRbeta CDR3 rearrangement, sequence reads were collapsed and filtered. For each sample, productive Simpson clonality was calculated as the square root of Simpson's diversity index over productive rearrangements. The table was pulled from immuneACCESS by TCRdb, which kept in-frame rearrangements only. Such tables lose some clones; where checked, under half of the loss comes from unresolved V genes, and the rest has no known cause. V, J and clone size reflect that table, while D and trimming were determined from the DNA. The sample table contains about 120,000 clones; only one count was recorded for approximately 85% of them. The leading ten clones occupy 16% of the sample.

The cysteine opens and the phenylalanine closes a CDR3 of 14 amino acids. The entry retains the CDR3 DNA only, 42 bases that are in frame from base 1. Via the germline V gene, CDR1 is SQVTM and CDR2 ANQGSEA. V loses 3 bases, J loses 3 bases, and the germline ends lie 12 bases apart. The collaborating institutions used their own protocols to collect whole blood in K2EDTA tubes. For TCRbeta analysis, collaborators shipped samples as frozen whole blood, isolated PBMCs, or DNA extracted from either of those sample types. The investigation overall reported the following: Clinical and demographic metadata were provided uncurated, with the amount varying by source and participant.

The V and J genes are TRBV29-1 and TRBJ2-1; TRBD2 could be the D gene, as 7 bases match. The sequencing sample was made of peripheral blood. The source of this sequence is a woman in her sixties with acute or convalescent COVID-19. The CDR3 reads as follows: CSVDGGGHYNEQFF. The nucleotide sequence reads TGCAGCGTTGATGGGGGGGGGCACTACAATGAGCAGTTCTTC.